These 22 T cell receptor beta chains came from one sample sequenced in a study of blood T cells in healthy people across ages. The second PCR ran about 6 to 12 cycles with a sample-barcoded 5' primer and J-beta primers. MiXCR was run by TCRdb on the 5' RACE reads, yielding one entry per CDR3 protein. The sample gives about 1,500,000 distinct CDR3 sequences, roughly 27% of which show up once; about 8% is in the top ten. Sequenced material: blood. The source of these receptors is a woman in her twenties or thirties in good health.

This clonotype was counted many times. This chain connects TRBV4-1 to TRBJ1-2; D is ambiguous. CDR1 and CDR2 (germline): MGHRA, YSYEKL. The CDR3 length is 15 residues. V shed 6 bases and J shed 8 bases, with 22 bases lying between them. In nucleotides, the CDR3 is TGCGCCAGCAGTCTCGGTGGCAGTTGGTCGGGCGGCTACACCTTC. Translated: CASSLGGSWSGGYTF.

This chain connects TRBV7-9 to TRBJ2-3; perhaps TRBD1 as D (5 bases). V was trimmed by 4 bases and J by 9 bases, leaving 11 bases between them. This CDR3 has 12 amino acids. CDR1 is SEHNR and CDR2 is FQNEAQ in the germline V gene (reference sequence). Written as DNA, the CDR3 is TGTGCCAGCAGCTCGCAGGGAATAACGCAGTATTTT. As protein: CASSSQGITQYF.

This clonotype showed up just once. The V and J genes are TRBV9 and TRBJ2-2, with 7 bases lining up with TRBD2. With 4 bases clipped from V and 3 bases from J, the junction kept 6 bases outside the gene matches. CDR3 size: 15 residues. Germline V CDR1 and CDR2: SGDLS, YYNGEE. In DNA form, the CDR3 reads TGTGCCAGCAGCCCCCGGAGCGGGGACACCGGGGAGCTGTTTTTT. Protein sequence: CASSPRSGDTGELFF.

This clonotype was seen repeatedly, ten times or more. The chain joins TRBV10-1 to TRBJ2-5; 7 nucleotides match TRBD2. This CDR3 has 15 amino acids. Germline assignment: CDR1 WNHNN and CDR2 SYGVQD (reference sequence). With V trimmed by 0 bases and J by 8 bases, 9 bases remained unmatched. The chain's CDR3 is CASSESGTTHGTQYF. The CDR3 bases are TGCGCCAGCAGTGAGTCCGGGACTACGCACGGCACCCAGTACTTC.

In its sample, this clonotype was seen a few times. The V gene is TRBV12-3 or TRBV12-4, the J gene TRBJ1-1, with 7 bases that match TRBD1. The CDR3 loop spans 15 amino acids. V was pared by 7 bases and J by 10 bases, with 18 bases of the junction left unmatched. CDR3 residues: CASNWADRAEIGAFF. The CDR3 nucleotides read TGTGCCAGCAATTGGGCCGACAGGGCGGAGATCGGAGCTTTCTTT.

The chain is built from TRBV10-3 and TRBJ2-1; 10 bases align to TRBD2. Trimming at V came to 4 bases and at J to 4 bases, leaving 19 bases not matched to a gene. The CDR3 has 20 residues. Germline lookup yields CDR1 ENHRY and CDR2 SYGVKD. In nucleotides, the CDR3 is TGTGCCATCAGTGGTATTAGCGGGGGGATAACACCTTCGGCATACAATGAGCAGTTCTTC. Amino acid sequence: CAISGISGGITPSAYNEQFF.

This clonotype has only a few counts. The V and J genes are TRBV10-3 and TRBJ2-7; 8 bases are shared with TRBD2. Germline V gene lookup returns CDR1 ENHRY and CDR2 SYGVKD. The J segment lost 7 bases and the V segment lost 9 bases, leaving 14 bases of the junction unmatched. The CDR3 has 14 residues. CDR3 loop: CAIGTSGRFWEQYF. CDR3 DNA sequence: TGTGCCATTGGCACTAGCGGAAGGTTTTGGGAGCAGTACTTC.

This clonotype was seen repeatedly, ten times or more. This rearrangement joins TRBV6-1 to TRBJ2-3; no clear D. From germline, CDR1 is MNHNS and CDR2 SASEGT. The V and J ends lost 5 bases and 6 bases respectively, with 18 bases between them. CDR3 length: 15 residues. CDR3 sequence reads: CASSRQTQVPDTQYF. In DNA form, the CDR3 reads TGTGCCAGCAGTCGTCAGACTCAGGTCCCCGATACGCAGTATTTT.

This clonotype was seen many times. This chain joins TRBV19 and TRBJ2-7; the match to TRBD1 covers 9 bases. Germline V gives CDR1 LNHDA, CDR2 SQIVND (reference sequence). V gave up 5 bases and J gave up 2 bases; unmatched junction bases: 7. The CDR3 has 15 amino acids. The CDR3 DNA reads TGTGCCAGTAGTCCAGGACAGGGGACAACCTACGAGCAGTACTTC. It yields the protein CASSPGQGTTYEQYF.

The chain couples TRBV6-1 to TRBJ2-5; possibly TRBD2 for D (5 bases). Germline CDR1 reads MNHNS; CDR2 reads SASEGT. The germline V and J ends were trimmed by 2 bases and 2 bases, with 12 bases remaining between them. The CDR3 loop spans 15 amino acids. The CDR3 sequence: CASSESVGRQETQYF. The CDR3 DNA is TGTGCCAGCAGTGAAAGTGTGGGGAGACAAGAGACCCAGTACTTC.

A word on this clonotype: The junction departs from the called germline gene at one end, perhaps through a read error. This chain joins TRBV2 and TRBJ2-1; D is possibly TRBD1 or TRBD2 (5 bases each). CDR1 SNHLY and CDR2 FYNNEI come from the germline V gene. The CDR3 loop spans 15 amino acids. The CDR3: CTSSEGRTRDNEQFF. The CDR3 DNA reads as TGTACCAGCAGTGAGGGCAGGACAAGGGACAATGAGCAGTTCTTC.

About this clonotype itself: At one end, the junction sequence differs from germline, possibly due to a read error. The chain uses TRBV5-1 and TRBJ2-7, with D possibly TRBD2 on 6 matching bases. In germline, CDR1 is SGHRS, CDR2 YFSETQ. This CDR3 spans 16 amino acids. DNA of the CDR3: TGCGCCAGTAGCTTGGCCTGGGGTGGACTAAATTACGAGCAGTACTTC. It specifies CASSLAWGGLNYEQYF.

In this sample, this clonotype turned up many times. The chain uses TRBV6-2 or TRBV6-3 and TRBJ2-4; D not resolved. Between the trimmed V and J ends, which lost 8 bases and 4 bases, there was a span of 12 bases. The CDR3 has 13 amino acids. Looked up from germline, CDR1 is MNHEY and CDR2 is SVGEGT. CDR3 residues: CASGTGGKNIQYF. The CDR3 region has the DNA TGTGCCAGCGGAACTGGCGGAAAAAACATTCAGTACTTC.

This rearrangement joins TRBV20-1 to TRBJ2-1; D is ambiguous. This CDR3 comprises 14 residues. Germline CDR1 DFQATT, CDR2 SNEGSKA (reference sequence). The CDR3 reads CSFPGIGFRNEQFF. The CDR3, as DNA: TGCAGCTTTCCTGGGATAGGGTTTAGGAATGAGCAGTTCTTC.

At least ten counts were recorded for this clonotype. The chain combines TRBV20-1 with TRBJ2-4; the match to TRBD2 covers 11 bases. This CDR3 contains 17 residues. J was trimmed by 0 bases and V by 5 bases; bases with no gene match: 9. Germline CDR1 DFQATT, CDR2 SNEGSKA (reference sequence). The CDR3 here is CSAAGTSGDLAKNIQYF. CDR3 nucleotide sequence: TGCAGTGCTGCCGGGACTAGCGGAGATCTAGCCAAAAACATTCAGTACTTC.

The genes are TRBV28 and TRBJ2-1; D remains ambiguous. Trimming shortened V by 10 bases and J by 10 bases, and 20 bases separated the two germline ends. The germline V gene has CDR1 MDHEN and CDR2 SYDVKM. The length of the CDR3 is 13 residues. The CDR3, as DNA: TGTGCCATTGAGGTGCCCCCATTTGGCGAGCAGTTCTTC. This gives the protein CAIEVPPFGEQFF.

This clonotype was picked up many times. The chain is built from TRBV3-1 and TRBJ2-5; weak D call: TRBD2 (6 bases). The CDR3 runs to 16 residues. Trimming took 3 bases from V and 2 from J, leaving 16 bases between them. Per germline, CDR1 LGHDT and CDR2 YNNKEL (reference sequence). The CDR3 coding sequence is TGTGCCAGCAGCCAGACCCACCGGGACTTACAAGAGACCCAGTACTTC. This sequence encodes CASSQTHRDLQETQYF.

This chain joins TRBV6-4 and TRBJ1-2; the D gene is possibly TRBD1 (6 bases). CDR1 MRHNA and CDR2 SNTAGT come from the germline V gene. CDR3 size: 14 residues. The V end lost 7 bases, the J end lost 3 bases, and 15 bases lay between the germline ends. CDR3 sequence (DNA): TGTGCCAGCACCCAGTCCCCAGGGGACTATGGCTACACCTTC. Translating it yields CASTQSPGDYGYTF.

This clonotype came up many times. The genes are TRBV7-4 and TRBJ1-5, with TRBD1 matching 8 bases. The CDR3 consists of 16 residues. Germline CDR1 and CDR2: SGHVT and SQSDAQ. V trimming: 2 bases; J trimming: 2 bases; junction bases outside the gene matches: 5. CDR3 nucleotide sequence: TGTGCCAGCAGCTTACAGACAGGGGTTGGCAATCAGCCCCAGCATTTT. Its protein is CASSLQTGVGNQPQHF.

This clonotype was detected many times. This chain joins TRBV7-2 and TRBJ2-5, with 9 bases aligning to TRBD2. Trimming removed 4 bases from V and 1 base from J; junction bases left unmatched: 1. The germline gives CDR1 SGHTA, CDR2 FQGNSA. The CDR3 loop spans 14 amino acids. In DNA form, the CDR3 reads TGTGCCAGCAGCTCGGGACTAGCCCAAGAGACCCAGTACTTC. Its protein product is CASSSGLAQETQYF.

The V call is TRBV15, the J call TRBJ2-7; D may be TRBD2 (5 bases). V lost 2 bases to trimming and J lost 4 bases, with 9 bases between them. Germline V gene data show CDR1 as LNHNV and CDR2 as YYDKDF (reference sequence). The CDR3 has 13 amino acids. DNA for the CDR3: TGTGCCACCAGCAGAACACTAGAATACGAGCAGTACGTC. Encoded protein: CATSRTLEYEQYV.

The sample holds a few counts of this clonotype. The V call is TRBV10-3, the J call TRBJ2-5; tentatively, D is TRBD1 or TRBD2 (7 bases each). The CDR3 sequence is 15 residues long. V shed 7 bases and J shed 5 bases, with 20 bases lying between them. In germline, CDR1 is ENHRY, CDR2 SYGVKD. CDR3 sequence reads: CAINRQGGSGETQYF. CDR3 coding DNA: TGTGCCATCAACCGACAGGGCGGGAGTGGGGAGACCCAGTACTTC.